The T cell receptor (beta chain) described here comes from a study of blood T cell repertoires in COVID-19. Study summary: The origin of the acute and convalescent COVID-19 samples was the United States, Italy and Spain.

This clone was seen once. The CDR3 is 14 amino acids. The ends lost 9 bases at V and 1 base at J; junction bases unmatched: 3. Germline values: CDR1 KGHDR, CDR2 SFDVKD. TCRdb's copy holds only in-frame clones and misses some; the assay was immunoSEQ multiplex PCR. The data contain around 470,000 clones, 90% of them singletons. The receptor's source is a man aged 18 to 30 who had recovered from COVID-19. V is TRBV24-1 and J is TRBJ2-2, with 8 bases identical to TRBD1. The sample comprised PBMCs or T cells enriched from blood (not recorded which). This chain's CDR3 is CATRGTGNTGELFF. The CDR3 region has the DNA TGTGCCACCCGCGGGACAGGGAACACCGGGGAGCTGTTTTTT.